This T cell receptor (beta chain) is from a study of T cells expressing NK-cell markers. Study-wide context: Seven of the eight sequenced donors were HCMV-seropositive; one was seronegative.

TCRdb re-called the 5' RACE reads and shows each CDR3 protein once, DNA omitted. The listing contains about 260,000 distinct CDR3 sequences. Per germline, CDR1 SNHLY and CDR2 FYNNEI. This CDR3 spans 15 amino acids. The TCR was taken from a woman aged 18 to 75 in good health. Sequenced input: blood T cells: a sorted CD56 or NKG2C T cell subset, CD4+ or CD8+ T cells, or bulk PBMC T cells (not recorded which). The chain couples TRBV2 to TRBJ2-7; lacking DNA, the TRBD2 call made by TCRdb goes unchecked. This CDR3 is CASSVKAGGSYEQYF.